Below, one T cell receptor (beta chain) is given with its context. Its target is unknown. Construction of the TCRbeta library involved unique molecular identifiers. TCRdb analysed the PCR reads with MiXCR anew, one entry per CDR3 protein. The sample records about 600,000 distinct CDR3 sequences, approximately 13% being singletons. This specimen belongs to a study of T-cell reconstitution after alpha-beta-depleted transplantation in children. Whole-study results and caveats: Diversity and T-cell counts at one year after transplant derived mostly from new T cells. Alpha-beta T cells present about two months after transplant were reported to originate from several hundred expanded graft clones.

The germline CDR1 and CDR2 sequences are KGHSH and LQKENI. With V trimmed by 2 bases and J by 1 base, 2 bases remained unmatched. The CDR3 totals 14 residues. The genes are TRBV18 and TRBJ2-7; 7 nucleotides match TRBD2. This receptor was obtained from a male patient aged 10-17 years who had a stem cell transplant for acute myeloid leukemia, so the T cells may come from the graft donor. Sequencing was performed on PBMCs, mostly from graft donor cells, taken 360 days after TCRalphabeta/CD19-depleted stem cell transplant. The CDR3 loop is CASSPWRESYEQYF. The CDR3 nucleotides are TGTGCCAGCTCACCATGGCGGGAGTCCTACGAGCAGTACTTC.